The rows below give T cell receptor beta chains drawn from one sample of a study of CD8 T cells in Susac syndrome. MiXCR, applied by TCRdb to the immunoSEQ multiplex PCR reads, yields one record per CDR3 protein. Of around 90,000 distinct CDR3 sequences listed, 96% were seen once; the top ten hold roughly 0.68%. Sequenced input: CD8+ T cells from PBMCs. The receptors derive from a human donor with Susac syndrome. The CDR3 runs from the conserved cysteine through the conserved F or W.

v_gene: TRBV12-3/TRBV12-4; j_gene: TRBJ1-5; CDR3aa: CASSLTDNSNQPQHF
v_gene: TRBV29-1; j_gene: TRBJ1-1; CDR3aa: CSVNGRARGRMGTEAFF
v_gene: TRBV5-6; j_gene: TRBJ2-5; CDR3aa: CASTHRGLRRQETQYF
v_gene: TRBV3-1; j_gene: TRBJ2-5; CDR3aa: CASSPGSTGAEETQYF
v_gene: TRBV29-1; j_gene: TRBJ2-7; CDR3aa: CSVQGGPSSYEQYF
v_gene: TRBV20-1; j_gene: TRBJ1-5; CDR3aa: CSASLGRDQPQHF
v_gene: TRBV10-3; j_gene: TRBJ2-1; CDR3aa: CAISDWDYSSYNEQFF
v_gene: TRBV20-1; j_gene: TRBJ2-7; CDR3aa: CSAQSGAGGIYEQYF
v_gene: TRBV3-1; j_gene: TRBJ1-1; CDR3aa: CASSLGGARTEAFF
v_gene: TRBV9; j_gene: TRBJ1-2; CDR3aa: CASSVGGMGGYTF
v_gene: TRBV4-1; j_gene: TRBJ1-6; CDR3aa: CASTAGLNSPLHF
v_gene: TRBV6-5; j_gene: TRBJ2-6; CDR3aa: CASSYGRRTAGANVLTF
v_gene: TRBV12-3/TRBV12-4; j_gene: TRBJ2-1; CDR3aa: CASSLAGTGIFNEQFF
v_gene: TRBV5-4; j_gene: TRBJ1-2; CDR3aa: CASSPPWGTRGYTF
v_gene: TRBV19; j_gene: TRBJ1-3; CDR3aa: CASSTSRVSGGNTIYF
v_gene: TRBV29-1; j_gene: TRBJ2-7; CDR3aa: CSVEDTQPYEQYF
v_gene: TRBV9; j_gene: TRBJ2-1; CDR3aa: CASSVVSGGVSEQFF
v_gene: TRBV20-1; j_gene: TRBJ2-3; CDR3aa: CSAKRRQGRSDTQYF
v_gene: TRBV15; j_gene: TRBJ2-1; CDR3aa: CATSRDSGSYNEQFF
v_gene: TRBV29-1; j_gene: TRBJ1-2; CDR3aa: CSVATGRAGYGYTF
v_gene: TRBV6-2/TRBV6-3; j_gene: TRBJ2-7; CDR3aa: CASSFPTTTPTYEQYF
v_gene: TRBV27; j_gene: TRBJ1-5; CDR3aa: CASRPRTGGGQPQHF
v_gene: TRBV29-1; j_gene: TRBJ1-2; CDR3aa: CSVGETGYGYTF
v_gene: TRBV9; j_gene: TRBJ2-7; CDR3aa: CASSSSSPGPYEQYF
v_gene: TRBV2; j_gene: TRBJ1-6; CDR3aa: CASSERTGGNSPLHF
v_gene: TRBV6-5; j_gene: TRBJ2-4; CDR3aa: CASSSDRASLAKNIQYF
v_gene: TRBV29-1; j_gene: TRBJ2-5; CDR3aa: CSVESPGTDHLETQYF
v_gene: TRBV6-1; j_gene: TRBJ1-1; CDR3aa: CASSESPTEAFF
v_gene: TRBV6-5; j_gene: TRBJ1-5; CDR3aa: CASSYFGGRGGYSNQPQHF
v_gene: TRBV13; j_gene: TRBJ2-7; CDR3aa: CASSLSRGPDYEQYF
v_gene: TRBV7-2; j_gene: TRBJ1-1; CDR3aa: CASSRKIPPTLSNTEAFF
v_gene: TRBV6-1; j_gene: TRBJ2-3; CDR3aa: CASSLHLSSGGAHTQYF
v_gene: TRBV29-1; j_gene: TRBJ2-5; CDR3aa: CSVPLAGIQETQYF
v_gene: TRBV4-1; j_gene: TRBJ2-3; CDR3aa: CASSQEPRGGTDTQYF
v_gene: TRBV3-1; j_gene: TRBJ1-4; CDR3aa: CASSQDLGQGSEKLFF
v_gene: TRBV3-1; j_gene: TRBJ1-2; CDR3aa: CASSQAELNYGYTF
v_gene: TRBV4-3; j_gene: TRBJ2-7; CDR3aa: CASSPTSGTPTYEQYF
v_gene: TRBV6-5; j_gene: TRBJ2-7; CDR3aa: CASSRQGGFEEQYF
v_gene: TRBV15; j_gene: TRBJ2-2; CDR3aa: CATSRGTGTNTGELFF
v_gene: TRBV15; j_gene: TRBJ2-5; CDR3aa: CATSRDQETQYF
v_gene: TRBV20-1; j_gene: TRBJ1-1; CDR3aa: CSARGGGNTEAFF
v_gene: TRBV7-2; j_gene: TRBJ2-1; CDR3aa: CASSLGGDHNEQFF